The T cell receptor (beta chain) under discussion was sequenced for a study of T cells in localized non-small cell lung cancer. Broader study findings: Uninvolved adjacent lung showed the highest T cell clonality, exceeding tumor. Higher adjacent-lung clonality was associated with shorter survival.

Measured with immunoSEQ multiplex PCR; TCRdb has only the in-frame clones, and not every one. The table includes 72,000 or so clones, roughly 86% detected once. Worth noting for this clone: Its antigen is still unknown.

Per the germline V gene, CDR1 is SGHDT and CDR2 is YYEEEE. Trimming left V 0 bases short and J 4 bases short, with 7 bases between. This CDR3 is 13 amino acids long. This TCR was sampled from an older female donor with stage I lung adenocarcinoma. Here the sequenced sample was peripheral blood, taken before any cancer treatment. This chain uses TRBV5-6 with TRBJ1-2; D possibly corresponds to TRBD1 (5 bases). CDR3 DNA sequence: TGTGCCAGCAGCTTGGGACAGACCTATGGCTACACCTTC. Protein product: CASSLGQTYGYTF. Full variable domain (missing parts from reference TRBV5-6 and TRBJ1-2): DAGVTQSPTHLIKTRGQQVTLRCSPKSGHDTVSWYQQALGQGPQFIFQYYEEEERQRGNFPDRFSGHQFPNYSSELNVNALLLGDSALYLCASSLGQTYGYTFGSGTRLTVV.